The 25 T cell receptor beta chains below were found in one sample sequenced in a study of cytomegalovirus exposure and HLA in healthy donors. PCR involved 60 Vbeta and 13 Jbeta primers. Data came from immunoSEQ multiplex PCR; TCRdb stores just in-frame clones and leaves some out. The repertoire holds around 130,000 clones, with 81% as singletons. The sequenced sample was PBMCs. The receptors originated from a young man in good health and CMV-seronegative.

This sequence joins TRBV6-5 and TRBJ2-5; 9 bases agree with TRBD1. CDR1 and CDR2 from the germline V gene are MNHEY and SVGAGI. The CDR3 contains 15 residues. V was clipped by 2 bases and J by 5 bases; unmatched bases: 6. Here the CDR3 DNA reads TGTGCCAGCAGTTACGCAACAGGGGGCAGGGAGACCCAGTACTTC. This gives the protein CASSYATGGRETQYF.

This clone has just a few counts. The chain is built from TRBV25-1 and TRBJ2-2; 12 bases map to TRBD1. Trimming at V came to 1 base and at J to 6 bases, leaving 6 bases not matched to a gene. Looked up from germline, CDR1 is MGHDK and CDR2 is SYGVNS. This CDR3 has 17 residues. The CDR3 bases are TGTGCCAGCAGTGAATGGACGGGACAGGGGGCGGCCGGGGAGCTGTTTTTT. This gives the protein CASSEWTGQGAAGELFF.

This clone has a single count. DNA for the CDR3: TGTGCCAGCACTCCCTCACGGCAGGGCTCCAATGAGCAGTTCTTC. This codes for CASTPSRQGSNEQFF. J is TRBJ2-1 and V is TRBV2, with D tentatively TRBD1 (5 bases). V was pared by 7 bases and J by 6 bases, with 19 bases between. Per the germline V gene, CDR1 is SNHLY and CDR2 is FYNNEI. The CDR3 is made up of 15 amino acids.

This clone appeared a few times. The gene calls are TRBV4-3 and TRBJ1-1; TRBD1 might be the D (6 bases). The V gene's germline CDR1 is LGHNA and CDR2 YSLEER. CDR3 length: 14 amino acids. Trimming cost V 3 bases and J 8 bases, with 16 bases left between them. CDR3 bases: TGCGCCAGCAGCCAGGATGATTTAGGGACAGAAGCTTTCTTT. Protein product: CASSQDDLGTEAFF.

V and J are TRBV5-1 and TRBJ1-1; D is unclear. Germline CDR1 and CDR2: SGHRS and YFSETQ. Trimming took 0 bases from V and 0 from J, leaving 12 bases between them. CDR3 size: 16 residues. The CDR3 DNA reads TGCGCCAGCAGCTTGGATGCTCGGGTAATGAACACTGAAGCTTTCTTT. Protein sequence: CASSLDARVMNTEAFF. The full variable domain, completed using reference TRBV5-1 and TRBJ1-1, is KAGVTQTPRYLIKTRGQQVTLSCSPISGHRSVSWYQQTPGQGLQFLFEYFSETQRNKGNFPGRFSGRQFSNSRSEMNVSTLELGDSALYLCASSLDARVMNTEAFFGQGTRLTVV.

The CDR3 region is CASSARDRDEAFF. The CDR3 DNA reads as TGTGCCAGTAGTGCCCGGGACAGGGATGAAGCTTTCTTT. The chain combines TRBV19 with TRBJ1-1; TRBD1 aligns across 9 bases. V lost 5 bases and J lost 7; bases outside the gene matches: 5. The CDR3 sequence is 13 residues long. CDR1 LNHDA and CDR2 SQIVND come from the germline V gene (reference sequence).

This clone has only a few counts. The chain links TRBV9 to TRBJ1-1; the D is unclear. V was trimmed by 4 bases and J by 1 base, leaving 8 bases between them. This CDR3 has 13 amino acids. Germline V gives CDR1 SGDLS, CDR2 YYNGEE. The CDR3 protein is CASSIGGNTEAFF. DNA for the CDR3: TGTGCCAGCAGCATCGGTGGGAACACTGAAGCTTTCTTT.

The chain combines TRBV5-6 with TRBJ2-5, with D possibly TRBD2 on 5 matching bases. The CDR3 is 14 amino acids. Germline V gives CDR1 SGHDT, CDR2 YYEEEE. Trimming stripped 3 bases from V and 5 bases from J, with 14 bases between. CDR3 residues: CASSSLGGRETQYF. The CDR3 bases are TGTGCCAGCAGCTCCCTCGGCGGGCGGGAGACCCAGTACTTC.

The rearrangement links TRBV19 to TRBJ2-5; 7 bases match TRBD2. Germline-derived CDR1 and CDR2 are LNHDA and SQIVND (reference sequence). CDR3 size: 17 residues. Germline trimming cut 4 bases from V and 1 base from J; bases unmatched to any gene: 12. The CDR3 loop is CASSTPSILAAQETQYF. CDR3 DNA sequence: TGTGCCAGTAGTACCCCTTCTATTCTAGCGGCCCAAGAGACCCAGTACTTC.

This sequence joins TRBV5-1 and TRBJ2-1, with 7 bases lining up with TRBD2. CDR1 is SGHRS, CDR2 YFSETQ, per germline. CDR3 length: 19 amino acids. Losses at the gene ends were 0 bases for V and 0 bases for J; bases not matched to a gene: 12. The CDR3 protein is CASSLAGASGFSSYNEQFF. In DNA form, the CDR3 reads TGCGCCAGCAGCTTGGCCGGGGCTAGCGGATTTAGCTCCTACAATGAGCAGTTCTTC.

In its sample, this clone was seen once. The J gene is TRBJ1-5, the V gene TRBV7-2; no firm D call. The CDR3 runs to 13 residues. V was pared by 3 bases and J by 5 bases, with 8 bases between. The germline V gene has CDR1 SGHTA and CDR2 FQGNSA. The CDR3 DNA sequence: TGTGCCAGCAGCTTTTGGAGTGATCAGCCCCAGCATTTT. Protein product: CASSFWSDQPQHF.

This clone turned up a few times. The CDR3 sequence is CASSTTAEAFF. The CDR3 DNA is TGTGCCAGTAGTACTACAGCTGAAGCTTTCTTT. The chain recombines TRBV19 with TRBJ1-1; no clear D. Germline lookup yields CDR1 LNHDA and CDR2 SQIVND (reference sequence). This CDR3 spans 11 amino acids. Trimming pared 4 bases from V and 6 bases from J, leaving 6 bases between.

The J gene is TRBJ2-3, the V gene TRBV4-3, with TRBD2 identical over 11 bases. V was pared by 0 bases and J by 3 bases, with 5 bases of the junction left unmatched. This CDR3 is 17 amino acids long. Germline V gene sequence: CDR1 LGHNA, CDR2 YSLEER. This chain's CDR3 is CASSQDRLAGKTDTQYF. The CDR3 DNA follows: TGCGCCAGCAGCCAAGACAGACTAGCGGGGAAGACAGATACGCAGTATTTT.

This rearrangement joins TRBV28 to TRBJ1-5; 8 bases match TRBD1. CDR3 length: 16 residues. CDR1 and CDR2 from the germline V gene are MDHEN and SYDVKM. V gave up 3 bases and J gave up 2 bases; unmatched junction bases: 6. The CDR3 DNA sequence: TGTGCCAGCAGTTTGTTAGGACAGGGAGGCAATCAGCCCCAGCATTTT. It yields the protein CASSLLGQGGNQPQHF.

The CDR3 region is CASSSQGMYDEQYF. The CDR3 bases are TGTGCCAGCAGCTCACAGGGGATGTACGACGAGCAGTACTTC. The gene calls are TRBV7-2 and TRBJ2-7, with TRBD1 identical over 7 bases. Germline assignment: CDR1 SGHTA and CDR2 FQGNSA. V dropped 4 bases and J dropped 5; count of bases not matched to a gene: 8. The CDR3 spans 14 residues.

J is TRBJ2-7 and V is TRBV18; possibly TRBD1 for D (8 bases). This CDR3 region has 16 residues. V was pared by 2 bases and J by 2 bases, with 16 bases between. The V gene's germline CDR1 is KGHSH and CDR2 LQKENI. CDR3 sequence: CASSPNRGGSTYEQYF. The CDR3 DNA reads as TGTGCCAGCTCACCAAACAGGGGGGGCAGTACCTACGAGCAGTACTTC.

The chain recombines TRBV7-9 with TRBJ1-2; D is unclear. V gave up 0 bases and J gave up 3 bases, with 8 bases separating them. This CDR3 contains 14 residues. In germline, CDR1 is SEHNR, CDR2 FQNEAQ (reference sequence). CDR3 nucleotide sequence: TGTGCCAGCAGCTTAGCACAGTACCACTATGGCTACACCTTC. This codes for CASSLAQYHYGYTF.

The J gene is TRBJ1-1, the V gene TRBV5-4; 9 positions match TRBD1. Germline values: CDR1 SGHNT, CDR2 YYREEE (reference sequence). The J segment lost 1 base and the V segment lost 1 base, leaving 5 bases of the junction unmatched. The CDR3 is 16 residues long. CDR3 sequence: CASSLIGQGRNTEAFF. CDR3 nucleotides: TGTGCCAGCAGCTTGATCGGACAGGGGAGGAACACTGAAGCTTTCTTT.

On this clone: At one of its ends the junction is not consistent with the germline gene, which may arise from a read error. The genes are TRBV7-2 and TRBJ2-7; 8 bases align to TRBD1. The CDR3 loop spans 13 amino acids. Germline V gene data show CDR1 as SGHTA and CDR2 as FQGNSA. This chain's CDR3 is CASSSERGDRWDF. CDR3 sequence (DNA): TGTGCCAGCAGCTCCGAGAGGGGGGACAGGTGGGACTTC.

The chain is built from TRBV18 and TRBJ1-1; D ambiguous. The germline V gene has CDR1 KGHSH and CDR2 LQKENI. CDR3 length: 16 amino acids. V was cut by 4 bases and J by 4 bases, with 19 bases left in between. CDR3 DNA: TGTGCCAGCTCACACAATCAGCCCCTTCGAGGCACTGAAGCTTTCTTT. Translation gives CASSHNQPLRGTEAFF.

In its sample, this clone was seen once. The rearrangement links TRBV4-1 to TRBJ1-1; the D is unclear. Trimming removed 3 bases from V and 1 base from J, with 12 bases in between. This CDR3 has 15 amino acids. Germline V CDR1 and CDR2: MGHRA, YSYEKL. DNA of the CDR3: TGCGCCAGCAGCCATAAACAAGAAACGAACACTGAAGCTTTCTTT. Protein product: CASSHKQETNTEAFF.

There are a few counts of this clone. J is TRBJ2-7 and V is TRBV18; 9 bases align to TRBD1. The germline V gene has CDR1 KGHSH and CDR2 LQKENI. There are 13 residues in the CDR3. V dropped 0 bases and J dropped 9; count of bases not matched to a gene: 3. The CDR3 loop is CASSPPGQGGQYF. The DNA of the CDR3 is TGTGCCAGCTCACCACCGGGACAGGGAGGGCAGTACTTC.

This clone was seen a single time. This chain joins TRBV9 and TRBJ1-5; D might be TRBD1 (5 bases). From germline, CDR1 is SGDLS and CDR2 YYNGEE. The CDR3 length is 13 residues. Trimming stripped 3 bases from V and 7 bases from J, with 11 bases between. The CDR3 sequence: CASSARDLQPQHF. The CDR3 region has the DNA TGTGCCAGCAGCGCCAGGGATTTACAGCCCCAGCATTTT.

The V call is TRBV4-3, the J call TRBJ1-4, with D hard to call. The CDR3 extends over 17 amino acids. The V and J ends lost 1 base and 3 bases respectively, with 15 bases between them. Germline V CDR1 and CDR2: LGHNA, YSLEER. CDR3 sequence (DNA): TGCGCCAGCAGCCAAGGGGGTTATAACGGGGCTAATGAAAAACTGTTTTTT. Translation gives CASSQGGYNGANEKLFF.

This chain links TRBV5-1 with TRBJ2-7, with a weak D call TRBD1 (6 bases). The V gene's germline CDR1 is SGHRS and CDR2 YFSETQ. The CDR3 runs to 13 residues. Trimming removed 4 bases from V and 4 bases from J, with 12 bases in between. The DNA for the CDR3 is TGCGCCAGCAGCCGAGGGGGAGAATACGAGCAGTACTTC. It is translated as CASSRGGEYEQYF.